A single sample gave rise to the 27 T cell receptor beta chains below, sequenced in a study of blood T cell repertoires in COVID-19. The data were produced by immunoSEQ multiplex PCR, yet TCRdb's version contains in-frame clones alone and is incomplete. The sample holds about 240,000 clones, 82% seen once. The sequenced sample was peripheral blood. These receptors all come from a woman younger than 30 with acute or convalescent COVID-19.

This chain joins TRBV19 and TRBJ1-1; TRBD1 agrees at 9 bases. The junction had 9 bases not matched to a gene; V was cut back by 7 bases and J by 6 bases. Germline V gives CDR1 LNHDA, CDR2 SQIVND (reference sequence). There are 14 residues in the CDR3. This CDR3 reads CASTPTGGRSEAFF. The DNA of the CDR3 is TGTGCCAGTACCCCGACAGGGGGTAGGTCTGAAGCTTTCTTT. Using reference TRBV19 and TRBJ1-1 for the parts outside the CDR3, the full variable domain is DGGITQSPKYLFRKEGQNVTLSCEQNLNHDAMYWYRQDPGQGLRLIYYSQIVNDFQKGDIAEGYSVSREKKESFPLTVTSAQKNPTAFYLCASTPTGGRSEAFFGQGTRLTVV.

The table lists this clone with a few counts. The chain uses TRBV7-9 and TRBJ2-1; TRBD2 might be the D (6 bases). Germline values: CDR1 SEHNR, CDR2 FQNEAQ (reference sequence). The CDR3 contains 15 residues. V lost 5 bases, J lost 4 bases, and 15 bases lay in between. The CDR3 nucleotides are TGTGCCAGCAGCCCGAGCGGGTTGGCATACAATGAGCAGTTCTTC. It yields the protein CASSPSGLAYNEQFF.

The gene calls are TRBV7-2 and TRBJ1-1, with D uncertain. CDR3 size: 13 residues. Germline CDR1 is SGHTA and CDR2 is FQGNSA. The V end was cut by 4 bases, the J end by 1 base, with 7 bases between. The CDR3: CASSSRQNTEAFF. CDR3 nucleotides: TGTGCCAGCAGCTCCCGACAGAACACTGAAGCTTTCTTT.

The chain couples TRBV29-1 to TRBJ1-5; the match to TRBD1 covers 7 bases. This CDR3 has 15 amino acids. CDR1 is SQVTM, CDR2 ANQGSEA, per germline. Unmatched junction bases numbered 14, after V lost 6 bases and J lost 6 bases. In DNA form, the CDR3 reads TGCAGCGTGAAGCTTGGGACAGACCCTCTTCAGCCCCAGCATTTT. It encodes CSVKLGTDPLQPQHF.

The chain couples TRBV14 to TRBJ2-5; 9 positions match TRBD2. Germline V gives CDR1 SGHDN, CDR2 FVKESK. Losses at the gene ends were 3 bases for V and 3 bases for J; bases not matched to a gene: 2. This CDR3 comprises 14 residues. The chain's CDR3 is CASSHRLAEETQYF. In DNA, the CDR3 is TGTGCCAGCAGCCACAGACTAGCGGAAGAGACCCAGTACTTC.

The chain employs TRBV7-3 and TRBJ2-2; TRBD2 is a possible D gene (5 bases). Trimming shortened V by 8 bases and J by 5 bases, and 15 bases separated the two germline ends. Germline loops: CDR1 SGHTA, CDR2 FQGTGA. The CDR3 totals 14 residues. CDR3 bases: TGTGCCAGCGGGCATGGACTTAAGACCGGGGAGCTGTTTTTT. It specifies CASGHGLKTGELFF.

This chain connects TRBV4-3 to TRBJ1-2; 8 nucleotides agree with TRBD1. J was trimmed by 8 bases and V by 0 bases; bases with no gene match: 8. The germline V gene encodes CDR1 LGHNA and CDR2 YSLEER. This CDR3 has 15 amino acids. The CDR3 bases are TGCGCCAGCAGCCAAGATCACCAGGGGGCGGGCGGCTACACCTTC. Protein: CASSQDHQGAGGYTF.

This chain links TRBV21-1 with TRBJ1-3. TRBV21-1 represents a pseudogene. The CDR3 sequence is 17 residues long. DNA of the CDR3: TGTGCCAGCAGCCCGCTTCCGGGATCCCTCTCTGGAAACACCATATATTTT. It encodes CASSPLPGSLSGNTIYF.

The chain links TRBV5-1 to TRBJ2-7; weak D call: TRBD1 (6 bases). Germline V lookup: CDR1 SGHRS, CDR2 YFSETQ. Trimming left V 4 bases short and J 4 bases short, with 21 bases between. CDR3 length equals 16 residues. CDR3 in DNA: TGCGCCAGCAGCCCAGGGGCCTCTCTCGGAGTTTACGAGCAGTACTTC. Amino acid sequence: CASSPGASLGVYEQYF. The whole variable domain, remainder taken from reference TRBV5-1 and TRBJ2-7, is KAGVTQTPRYLIKTRGQQVTLSCSPISGHRSVSWYQQTPGQGLQFLFEYFSETQRNKGNFPGRFSGRQFSNSRSEMNVSTLELGDSALYLCASSPGASLGVYEQYFGPGTRLTVT.

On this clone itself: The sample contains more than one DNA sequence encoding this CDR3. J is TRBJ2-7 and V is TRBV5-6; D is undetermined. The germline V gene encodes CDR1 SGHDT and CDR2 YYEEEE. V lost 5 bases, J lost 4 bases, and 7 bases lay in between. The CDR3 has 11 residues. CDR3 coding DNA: TGTGCCAGCAGTCACAGTTACGAGCAGTACTTC. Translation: CASSHSYEQYF.

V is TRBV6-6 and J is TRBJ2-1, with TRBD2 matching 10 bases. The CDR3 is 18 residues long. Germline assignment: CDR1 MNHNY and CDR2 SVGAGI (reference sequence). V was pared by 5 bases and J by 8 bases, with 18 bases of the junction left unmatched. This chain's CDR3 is CASSPYPTSGRGGYEQFF. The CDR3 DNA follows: TGTGCCAGCAGTCCCTATCCGACTAGCGGGCGAGGGGGATATGAGCAGTTCTTC.

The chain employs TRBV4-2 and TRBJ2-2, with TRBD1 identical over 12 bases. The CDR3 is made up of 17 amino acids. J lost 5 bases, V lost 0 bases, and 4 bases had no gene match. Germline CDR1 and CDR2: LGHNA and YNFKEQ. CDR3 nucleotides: TGTGCCAGCAGCCAAGAGGGACAGGGGGCGTATACCGGGGAGCTGTTTTTT. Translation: CASSQEGQGAYTGELFF.

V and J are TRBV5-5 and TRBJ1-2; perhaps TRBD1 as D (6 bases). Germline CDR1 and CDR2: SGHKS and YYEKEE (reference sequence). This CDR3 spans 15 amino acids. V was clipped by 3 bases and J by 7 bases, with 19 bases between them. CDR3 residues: CASSSGQFERGGYTF. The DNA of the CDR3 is TGTGCCAGCAGCTCAGGACAGTTCGAGCGTGGTGGCTACACCTTC.

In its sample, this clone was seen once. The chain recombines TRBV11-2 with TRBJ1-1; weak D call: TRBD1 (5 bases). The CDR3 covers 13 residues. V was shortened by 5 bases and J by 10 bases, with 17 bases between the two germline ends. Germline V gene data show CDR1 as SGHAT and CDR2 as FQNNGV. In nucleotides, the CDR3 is TGTGCCAGCAGCCTAGGACACCCCGGAGGAGCTTTCTTT. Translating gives CASSLGHPGGAFF.

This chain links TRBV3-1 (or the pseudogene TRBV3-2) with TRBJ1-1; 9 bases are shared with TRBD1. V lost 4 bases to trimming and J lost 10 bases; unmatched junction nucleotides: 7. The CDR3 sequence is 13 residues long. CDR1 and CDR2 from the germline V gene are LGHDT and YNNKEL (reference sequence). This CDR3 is CASSLRTGVGAFF. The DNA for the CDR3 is TGTGCCAGCAGCCTCAGGACAGGGGTCGGAGCTTTCTTT.

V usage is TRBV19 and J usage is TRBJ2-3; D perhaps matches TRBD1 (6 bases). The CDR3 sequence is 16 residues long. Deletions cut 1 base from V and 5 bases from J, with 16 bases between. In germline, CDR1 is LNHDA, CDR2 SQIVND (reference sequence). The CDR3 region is CASSIAGQGIGDTQYF. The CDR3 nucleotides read TGTGCCAGTAGTATAGCGGGGCAGGGGATTGGAGATACGCAGTATTTT. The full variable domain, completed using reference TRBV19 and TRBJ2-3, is DGGITQSPKYLFRKEGQNVTLSCEQNLNHDAMYWYRQDPGQGLRLIYYSQIVNDFQKGDIAEGYSVSREKKESFPLTVTSAQKNPTAFYLCASSIAGQGIGDTQYFGPGTRLTVL.

CDR3 sequence reads: CASSEDLPGLGSTDTQYF. The CDR3 region has the DNA TGCGCCAGCAGTGAAGACCTTCCGGGACTAGGGAGCACAGATACGCAGTATTTT. The chain recombines TRBV10-1 with TRBJ2-3, with 8 bases identical to TRBD2. This CDR3 region has 18 residues. V was pared by 3 bases and J by 0 bases, with 11 bases of the junction left unmatched. CDR1 and CDR2 (germline): WNHNN, SYGVQD (reference sequence).

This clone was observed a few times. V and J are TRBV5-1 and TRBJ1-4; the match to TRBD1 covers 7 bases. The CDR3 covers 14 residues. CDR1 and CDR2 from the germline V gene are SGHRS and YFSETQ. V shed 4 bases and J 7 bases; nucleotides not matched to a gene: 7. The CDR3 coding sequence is TGCGCCAGCAGCCACAGGGGCGGCAGTGAAAAACTGTTTTTT. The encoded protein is CASSHRGGSEKLFF.

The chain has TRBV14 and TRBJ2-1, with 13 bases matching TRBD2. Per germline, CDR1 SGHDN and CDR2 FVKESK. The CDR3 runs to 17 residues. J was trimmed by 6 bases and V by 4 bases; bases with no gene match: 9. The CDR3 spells CASSLLTGLAGTNEQFF. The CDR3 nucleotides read TGTGCCAGCAGCCTACTTACGGGACTAGCGGGAACCAATGAGCAGTTCTTC.

CDR3 nucleotide sequence: TGCGCCAGCAGCACCGGAAACAGGGGGCGCGATGAAAAACTGTTTTTT. As protein: CASSTGNRGRDEKLFF. The chain recombines TRBV5-1 with TRBJ1-4; 9 bases line up with TRBD1. This CDR3 is built from 16 residues. CDR1 SGHRS and CDR2 YFSETQ come from the germline V gene. Unmatched junction bases numbered 10, after V lost 4 bases and J lost 6 bases.

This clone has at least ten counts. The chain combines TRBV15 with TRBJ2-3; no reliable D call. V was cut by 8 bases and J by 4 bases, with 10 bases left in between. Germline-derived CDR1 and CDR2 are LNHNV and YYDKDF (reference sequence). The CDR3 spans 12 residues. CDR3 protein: CATSRVADTQYF. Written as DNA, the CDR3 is TGTGCCACCTCCCGGGTGGCAGATACGCAGTATTTT.

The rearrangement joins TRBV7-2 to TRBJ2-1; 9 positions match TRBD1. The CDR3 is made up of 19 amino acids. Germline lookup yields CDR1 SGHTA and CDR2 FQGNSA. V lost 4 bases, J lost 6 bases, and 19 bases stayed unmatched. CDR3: CASSSIGTGTRRVLNEQFF. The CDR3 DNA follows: TGTGCCAGCAGCTCAATCGGGACAGGGACGCGACGGGTCCTCAATGAGCAGTTCTTC.

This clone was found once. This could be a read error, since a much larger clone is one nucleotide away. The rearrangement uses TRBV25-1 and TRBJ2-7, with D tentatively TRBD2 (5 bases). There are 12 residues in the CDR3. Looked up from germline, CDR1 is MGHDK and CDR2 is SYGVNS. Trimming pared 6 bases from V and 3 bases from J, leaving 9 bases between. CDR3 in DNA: TGTGCCAGCAGCGCGGACTTCTACGAGCAGTACTTC. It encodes CASSADFYEQYF.

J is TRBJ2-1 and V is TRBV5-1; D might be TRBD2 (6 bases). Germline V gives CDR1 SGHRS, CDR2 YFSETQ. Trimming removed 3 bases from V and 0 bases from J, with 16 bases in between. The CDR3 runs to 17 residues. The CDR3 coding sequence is TGCGCCAGCAGCTCCACAGTCGCGGGGCCCTCCTACAATGAGCAGTTCTTC. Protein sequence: CASSSTVAGPSYNEQFF.

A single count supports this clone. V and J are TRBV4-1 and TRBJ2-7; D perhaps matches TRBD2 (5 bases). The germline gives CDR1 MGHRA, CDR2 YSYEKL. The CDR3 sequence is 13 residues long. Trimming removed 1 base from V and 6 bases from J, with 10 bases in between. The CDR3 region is CASSQGLEGEQYF. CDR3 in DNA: TGCGCCAGCAGCCAAGGGCTAGAGGGCGAGCAGTACTTC.

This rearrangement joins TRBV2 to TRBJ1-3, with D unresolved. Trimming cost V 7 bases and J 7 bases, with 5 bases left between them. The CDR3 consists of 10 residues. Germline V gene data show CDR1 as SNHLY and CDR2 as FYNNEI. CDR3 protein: CASISNTIYF. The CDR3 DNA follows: TGTGCCAGCATCTCGAACACCATATATTTT.

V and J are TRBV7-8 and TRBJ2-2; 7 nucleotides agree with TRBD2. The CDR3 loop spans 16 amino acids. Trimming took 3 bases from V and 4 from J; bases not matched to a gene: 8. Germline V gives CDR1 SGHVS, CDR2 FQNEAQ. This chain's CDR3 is CASSFLAGAGTGELFF. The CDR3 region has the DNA TGTGCCAGCAGCTTTTTGGCGGGAGCGGGCACCGGGGAGCTGTTTTTT.